These T cell receptor beta chains were read from a single sample in a study of shared clonotypes between healthy human individuals. Measured with immunoSEQ multiplex PCR; TCRdb has only the in-frame clones, and not every one. The profile shows around 2,000,000 clones, about 95% of them singletons. The sample was naive CD8+ T cells sorted from blood. These receptors were collected from a young man in good health. CDR3s include the opening cysteine and the closing phenylalanine or tryptophan. The order of the fields is clone size, J gene, D gene, V gene, CDR3 protein, CDR3 DNA. The D gene is left open where the match is weak. Some rows mark clone size as missing; the rest say once, few, many or name a class of expanded clone.

clone size: -
J gene: TRBJ2-5
D gene: -
V gene: TRBV11-2
CDR3 protein: CASSFEGAVETQYF
CDR3 DNA: TGTGCCAGCAGCTTTGAAGGGGCGGTGGAGACCCAGTACTTC

clone size: -
J gene: TRBJ1-6
D gene: TRBD1
V gene: TRBV28
CDR3 protein: CASSLATGYNSPLHF
CDR3 DNA: TGTGCCAGCAGCCTCGCGACAGGGTATAATTCACCCCTCCACTTT

clone size: -
J gene: TRBJ1-1
D gene: -
V gene: TRBV13
CDR3 protein: CASSAPVEEYDTEAFF
CDR3 DNA: TGTGCCAGCAGCGCCCCTGTGGAGGAGTATGACACTGAAGCTTTCTTT

clone size: -
J gene: TRBJ2-7
D gene: TRBD2
V gene: TRBV13
CDR3 protein: CASSSSYSREPHEQYF
CDR3 DNA: TGTGCCAGCAGCTCCTCTTACTCGCGGGAGCCCCACGAGCAGTACTTC

clone size: -
J gene: TRBJ2-7
D gene: -
V gene: TRBV15
CDR3 protein: CATRNGAGLLDEQYF
CDR3 DNA: TGTGCCACCCGAAACGGGGCGGGACTTTTAGACGAGCAGTACTTC

clone size: -
J gene: TRBJ1-2
D gene: -
V gene: TRBV7-8
CDR3 protein: CASSLVNQDYGYTF
CDR3 DNA: TGTGCCAGCAGCTTAGTCAACCAGGACTATGGCTACACCTTC

clone size: -
J gene: TRBJ1-2
D gene: -
V gene: TRBV4-1
CDR3 protein: CASSQVEAVSRGYTF
CDR3 DNA: TGCGCCAGCAGCCAAGTCGAGGCAGTTTCAAGGGGCTACACCTTC

clone size: -
J gene: TRBJ2-7
D gene: TRBD1
V gene: TRBV5-1
CDR3 protein: CASSPAVRTGDSEQYF
CDR3 DNA: TGCGCCAGCAGCCCGGCAGTACGGACAGGGGATTCCGAGCAGTACTTC

clone size: -
J gene: TRBJ2-1
D gene: -
V gene: TRBV14
CDR3 protein: CASSPLLALSYNEQFF
CDR3 DNA: TGTGCCAGCAGCCCTCTTCTAGCCTTATCCTACAATGAGCAGTTCTTC

clone size: -
J gene: TRBJ2-1
D gene: -
V gene: TRBV13
CDR3 protein: CASSATSNEQFF
CDR3 DNA: TGTGCCAGCAGCGCCACATCAAATGAGCAGTTCTTC

clone size: -
J gene: TRBJ1-6
D gene: TRBD1
V gene: TRBV7-6
CDR3 protein: CASSLEWPGQGNSPLHF
CDR3 DNA: TGTGCCAGCAGCTTAGAGTGGCCGGGACAGGGGAATTCACCCCTCCACTTT

clone size: -
J gene: TRBJ2-1
D gene: TRBD2
V gene: TRBV5-6
CDR3 protein: CASSGLASSYNEQFF
CDR3 DNA: TGTGCCAGCAGCGGACTAGCGAGCTCCTACAATGAGCAGTTCTTC

clone size: -
J gene: TRBJ2-3
D gene: TRBD2
V gene: TRBV4-3
CDR3 protein: CASSQEGLAADTQYF
CDR3 DNA: TGCGCCAGCAGCCAAGAGGGACTAGCGGCAGATACGCAGTATTTT

clone size: -
J gene: TRBJ1-1
D gene: TRBD1
V gene: TRBV27
CDR3 protein: CASSIQGAGEAFF
CDR3 DNA: TGTGCCAGCAGCATACAGGGGGCCGGTGAAGCTTTCTTT

clone size: -
J gene: TRBJ2-7
D gene: TRBD1
V gene: TRBV28
CDR3 protein: CASSDRTGGAYEQYF
CDR3 DNA: TGTGCCAGCAGTGATAGGACAGGGGGAGCCTACGAGCAGTACTTC

clone size: -
J gene: TRBJ2-2
D gene: -
V gene: TRBV7-8
CDR3 protein: CASSFSGTGELFF
CDR3 DNA: TGTGCCAGCAGCTTTAGCGGAACCGGGGAGCTGTTTTTT

clone size: -
J gene: TRBJ2-1
D gene: -
V gene: TRBV9
CDR3 protein: CASSPGPGPYNEQFF
CDR3 DNA: TGTGCCAGCAGCCCCGGACCGGGGCCCTACAATGAGCAGTTCTTC

clone size: -
J gene: TRBJ1-4
D gene: -
V gene: TRBV19
CDR3 protein: CASSIAGTNEKLFF
CDR3 DNA: TGTGCCAGTAGTATAGCGGGGACCAATGAAAAACTGTTTTTT

clone size: -
J gene: TRBJ2-1
D gene: -
V gene: TRBV5-1
CDR3 protein: CASSLMNEQFF
CDR3 DNA: TGCGCCAGCAGCTTAATGAATGAGCAGTTCTTC

clone size: -
J gene: TRBJ2-3
D gene: TRBD2
V gene: TRBV9
CDR3 protein: CASSSSRLAGADTQYF
CDR3 DNA: TGTGCCAGCAGCTCCTCCCGACTAGCGGGAGCAGATACGCAGTATTTT

clone size: -
J gene: TRBJ2-7
D gene: -
V gene: TRBV19
CDR3 protein: CASMDRLSYEQYF
CDR3 DNA: TGTGCCAGTATGGACAGACTTTCCTACGAGCAGTACTTC

clone size: -
J gene: TRBJ2-7
D gene: -
V gene: TRBV4-2
CDR3 protein: CASSPPTSGVSYEQYF
CDR3 DNA: TGTGCCAGCAGCCCACCAACTAGTGGGGTCTCCTACGAGCAGTACTTC

clone size: -
J gene: TRBJ1-1
D gene: -
V gene: TRBV21-1
CDR3 protein: CASSVRTGGIITLNTEAFF
CDR3 DNA: TGTGCCAGCAGCGTTCGCACAGGGGGGATTATTACACTGAACACTGAAGCTTTCTTT

clone size: -
J gene: TRBJ2-5
D gene: -
V gene: TRBV27
CDR3 protein: CASTRRETQYF
CDR3 DNA: TGTGCCAGCACCCGGAGGGAGACCCAGTACTTC

clone size: once
J gene: TRBJ2-1
D gene: -
V gene: TRBV5-6
CDR3 protein: CASTTGGAEQFF
CDR3 DNA: TGTGCCAGCACCACGGGGGGCGCTGAGCAGTTCTTC

clone size: -
J gene: TRBJ2-3
D gene: -
V gene: TRBV27
CDR3 protein: CASSPSSGHLWVDSTDTQYF
CDR3 DNA: TGTGCCAGCAGTCCTTCATCGGGACACCTCTGGGTTGATAGCACAGATACGCAGTATTTT

clone size: -
J gene: TRBJ2-3
D gene: TRBD2
V gene: TRBV4-1
CDR3 protein: CASSQPLAGGPGGTDTQYF
CDR3 DNA: TGCGCCAGCAGCCAACCACTAGCGGGGGGGCCGGGTGGCACAGATACGCAGTATTTT

clone size: -
J gene: TRBJ1-1
D gene: -
V gene: TRBV9
CDR3 protein: CASSTGTEAFF
CDR3 DNA: TGTGCCAGCAGCACGGGCACTGAAGCTTTCTTT

clone size: -
J gene: TRBJ1-5
D gene: -
V gene: TRBV28
CDR3 protein: CASSLDWVYQPQHF
CDR3 DNA: TGTGCCAGCAGTTTGGATTGGGTTTATCAGCCCCAGCATTTT

clone size: once
J gene: TRBJ1-2
D gene: -
V gene: TRBV29-1
CDR3 protein: CSAVDSYGYTF
CDR3 DNA: TGCAGCGCAGTGGACAGCTATGGCTACACCTTC

clone size: -
J gene: TRBJ2-5
D gene: TRBD1
V gene: TRBV5-4
CDR3 protein: CASRGTGGKETQYF
CDR3 DNA: TGTGCCAGCAGGGGGACAGGGGGCAAAGAGACCCAGTACTTC

clone size: -
J gene: TRBJ2-1
D gene: TRBD1
V gene: TRBV11-2
CDR3 protein: CASSRDRTYNEQFF
CDR3 DNA: TGTGCCAGCAGCCGGGACAGAACCTACAATGAGCAGTTCTTC

clone size: -
J gene: TRBJ2-7
D gene: -
V gene: TRBV11-2
CDR3 protein: CASRLTGGLNHEQYF
CDR3 DNA: TGTGCCAGCAGGTTAACCGGGGGCTTAAACCACGAGCAGTACTTC

clone size: -
J gene: TRBJ2-2
D gene: TRBD1
V gene: TRBV27
CDR3 protein: CASSLDRAGTGELFF
CDR3 DNA: TGTGCCAGCAGTTTAGACAGGGCAGGGACCGGGGAGCTGTTTTTT